This T cell receptor (beta chain) comes out of a study of blood T cell repertoires in COVID-19. Study as a whole: The origin of the acute and convalescent COVID-19 samples was the United States, Italy and Spain. PBMCs, B-cell-depleted T cells, or T cells provided the cDNA or gDNA that made up the material.

Under the authors' procedure: Reference gene primers were amplified, and this amplification served to estimate nucleated cell counts. This table comes from immunoSEQ multiplex PCR, and its TCRdb copy is limited to in-frame clones, with some not included. From that table come the V and J calls and clone size; the DNA was used to work out D and trimming. Counted here are about 50,000 clones, roughly 85% occurring once; the ten biggest clones make up about 6.5%. Germline CDR1 reads DFQATT; CDR2 reads SNEGSKA (reference sequence). The V segment lost 4 bases and the J segment 8 bases; nucleotides outside the gene matches: 8. The CDR3 length is 14 residues.

The chain employs TRBV20-1 and TRBJ1-4; 9 bases line up with TRBD1. This TCR derives from a man between 60 and 75 years old with acute or convalescent COVID-19. Sequenced input: peripheral blood. CDR3 bases: TGCAGTGCTACTGAACAGGGGGCTTCGGAAAAACTGTTTTTT. Protein: CSATEQGASEKLFF.